This TCR beta chain was captured in a study of shared clonotypes between healthy human individuals. Sequencing was performed with immunoSEQ multiplex PCR; in TCRdb, only in-frame clones are kept and a portion is missing. The data contain fewer than 2.5 million clones, 93% of them seen just once; the ten biggest clones take up more than 0.35%. CDR3 length: 14 amino acids. Germline values: CDR1 SGHVS, CDR2 FQNEAQ. V gave up 2 bases and J gave up 6 bases, with 11 bases separating them. The rearrangement joins TRBV7-8 to TRBJ2-1; possibly TRBD1 or TRBD2 for D (5 bases each). Sequencing was done on a sample of naive CD4+ T cells from PBMCs. Subset indicated: CD45RA+ positively selected. The source is a man between 18 and 29 years old in good health. Some clones in this sample may be carry-over from other donors' samples. CDR3 amino acids: CASSLQGPPNEQFF. The CDR3 DNA follows: TGTGCCAGCAGCTTACAGGGACCACCCAATGAGCAGTTCTTC.